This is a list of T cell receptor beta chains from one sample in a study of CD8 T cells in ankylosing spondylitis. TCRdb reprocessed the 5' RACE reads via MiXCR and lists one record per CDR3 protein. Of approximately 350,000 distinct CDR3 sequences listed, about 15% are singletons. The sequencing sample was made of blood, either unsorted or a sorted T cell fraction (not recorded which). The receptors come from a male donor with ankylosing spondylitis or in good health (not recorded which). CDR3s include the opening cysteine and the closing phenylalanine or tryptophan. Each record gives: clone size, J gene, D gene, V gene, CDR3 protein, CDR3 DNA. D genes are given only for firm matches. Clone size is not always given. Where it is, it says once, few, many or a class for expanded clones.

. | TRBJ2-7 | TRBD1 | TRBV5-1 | CASSSGTGAREQYF | TGCGCCAGCAGCTCCGGGACAGGGGCGCGGGAGCAGTACTTC
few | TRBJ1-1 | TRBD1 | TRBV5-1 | CASSSDRESNTEAFF | TGCGCCAGCAGCTCGGACAGGGAAAGCAACACTGAAGCTTTCTTT
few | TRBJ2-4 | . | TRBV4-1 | CASSQDFGIQYF | TGCGCCAGCAGCCAAGATTTTGGCATTCAGTACTTC
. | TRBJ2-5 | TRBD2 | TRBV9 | CASATSSGRETQYF | TGTGCCAGCGCCACCTCTAGCGGACGGGAGACCCAGTACTTC
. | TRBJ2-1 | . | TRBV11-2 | CASSLVAYNEQFF | TGTGCCAGCAGCTTAGTGGCTTACAATGAGCAGTTCTTC
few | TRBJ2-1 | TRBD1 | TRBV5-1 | CASSPGTGNNEQFF | TGCGCCAGCAGTCCCGGGACAGGGAACAATGAGCAGTTCTTC
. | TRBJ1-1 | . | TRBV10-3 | CAISGSWAGNTEAFF | TGTGCCATCAGTGGGAGTTGGGCAGGGAACACTGAAGCTTTCTTT
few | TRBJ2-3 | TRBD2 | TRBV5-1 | CASSPGTSGSGQYF | TGCGCCAGCAGCCCAGGGACTAGCGGGAGCGGGCAGTATTTT
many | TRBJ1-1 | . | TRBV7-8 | CASSLAYNRIGGTEAFF | TGTGCCAGCAGCTTAGCGTACAATCGGATTGGAGGCACTGAAGCTTTCTTT
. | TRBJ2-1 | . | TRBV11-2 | CASTEAVINEQFF | TGTGCCAGCACCGAAGCGGTCATTAATGAGCAGTTCTTC
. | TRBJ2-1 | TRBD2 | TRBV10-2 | CASSESVLADHNDQFF | TGCGCCAGCAGTGAGTCGGTCCTAGCGGACCACAATGACCAGTTCTTC
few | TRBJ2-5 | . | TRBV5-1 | CASSLRISETQYF | TGCGCCAGCAGCTTGCGGATCTCAGAGACCCAGTACTTC
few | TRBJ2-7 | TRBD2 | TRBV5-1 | CASSTGLAGGYEQYF | TGCGCCAGCAGCACGGGACTAGCGGGAGGCTACGAGCAGTACTTC
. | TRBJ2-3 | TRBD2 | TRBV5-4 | CASSPGLAGGKDTQYF | TGTGCCAGCAGCCCCGGTTTAGCGGGGGGGAAGGATACGCAGTATTTT
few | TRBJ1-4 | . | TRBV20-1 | CSAKQGGEKLFF | TGCAGTGCTAAACAGGGAGGGGAAAAACTGTTTTTT